This TCR beta chain stems from a study of blood T cells in healthy people across ages. Looking at the study overall: Template switching picked up about one barcoded beta molecule for each two T cells.

This clonotype was recorded a few times. Its matching antigen is unknown. Using a J-beta primer mix together with a sample-barcoded 5' primer, a second PCR was run for roughly 6 to 11 cycles. TCRdb re-called the 5' RACE reads with MiXCR, one entry per CDR3 protein. The sample lists about 1.1 million distinct CDR3 sequences; roughly two fifths were seen once. V was pared by 0 bases and J by 0 bases, with 5 bases of the junction left unmatched. The germline CDR1 and CDR2 sequences are SGDLS and YYNGEE. This CDR3 comprises 17 residues. Overall study findings and caveats: The percentage of naive T cells correlated strongly with TCR beta diversity.

The sequenced material came from blood. The chain uses TRBV9 and TRBJ2-3; 9 positions match TRBD1. The TCR comes from a man between 18 and 29 years old in good health. This CDR3 reads CASSVALQGASTDTQYF. The CDR3, as DNA: TGTGCCAGCAGCGTAGCCCTACAGGGGGCTAGCACAGATACGCAGTATTTT.